Sequencing of this TCR beta chain was carried out in a study of T-cell reconstitution after alpha-beta-depleted transplantation in children listed by TCRdb under 2016. For the study in its entirety: Using TCR repertoire profiling, the study quantitatively followed how T-cell immune reconstitution unfolded in children after TCRalphabeta/CD19-depleted allogeneic hematopoietic cell transplantation.

This clonotype was counted ten times or more. Its antigen specificity is not known. Base qualities were left out, and no much larger clone turns up one base away. The library was made by PCR. Instrument on record: Illumina HiSeq 2500. Molecular barcoding was employed in the preparation of TCR libraries, with unique molecular identifiers being used to normalize TCRbeta repertoire quantification. Clones were called with MiXCR by TCRdb after fastp trimmed the public reads at Q25, and only in-frame beta chains were retained. Merged by CDR3 protein, the rows form single entries marked with the most common genes and DNA. The sample table records about 490,000 distinct CDR3 sequences; under 12% of these occur just once. Clones ranked in the top ten supply around 2% of the sample. Summary of the overall study and its limitations: In some patients, high TCRbeta diversity at day 60 was attributed to recipient T cells and intrathymic progenitors that had survived conditioning. The frequencies of hyperexpanded clones fell over the following months, and after one year, T-cell counts and TCRbeta diversity were mostly attributed to newly produced T cells. The apparently early recovery of alphabetaT-cell counts about two months after transplant reportedly depended on only several hundred rapidly expanded clones that came from non-depleted graft cells.

V lost 8 bases and J lost 5 bases; the stretch between them is 12 bases long. There are 12 amino acids in the CDR3, from cysteine to phenylalanine inclusive. The read is trimmed to its CDR3 DNA, 36 bases read in frame from base 1. According to the germline V gene, CDR1 reads MNHEY and CDR2 reads SVGAGI. The treatment or condition label of this sample denotes: allogeneic hematopoietic cell transplantation with graft depleted of TCRalphabeta T cells and CD19 B cells. The transplant recipients were children given TCRalphabeta/CD19-depleted allogeneic hematopoietic cell grafts. Source: PBMCs, taken before TCRalphabeta/CD19-depleted stem cell transplant. The rearrangement combines TRBV6-5 with TRBJ1-2; too little of a D gene remains to name it. This TCR derives from a child under 10 years old with inherited bone marrow failure, due to receive a stem cell transplant. The nucleotide sequence is given as TGTGCCAGCGGTCTAGGGTCATATGGCTACACCTTC. This encodes CASGLGSYGYTF.